The source of this T cell receptor (beta chain) is a study of T-cell memory formation after mild COVID-19. About the research overall: TCR clusters were largely donor specific.

CDR1 SGHNT and CDR2 YENEEA come from the germline V gene. The CDR3 totals 14 residues. Trimming removed 2 bases at V and 8 bases at J, with 13 bases between. Study results and caveats: The second-wave clones peaking on day 37 were not confirmed as SARS-CoV-2-specific.

Using its own MiXCR run on the 5' RACE reads, TCRdb lists one record per CDR3 protein. The sample includes over 500,000 distinct CDR3 sequences, 17% of them seen just once. This clonotype occurred a few times. Antigen unknown. The sequencing input was PBMCs or a T cell subset sorted from them (not recorded which). This chain connects TRBV11-3 to TRBJ2-1; no reliable D call. This receptor was identified in an adult woman who had mild COVID-19 (a few samples of this study predate the infection). Cell type and time point are not known. This CDR3 reads CASSLLLSNDEQFF. In DNA form, the CDR3 reads TGTGCCAGCAGCTTATTGCTTAGCAACGATGAGCAGTTCTTC. Full variable domain (outside the CDR3, taken from reference TRBV11-3 and TRBJ2-1): EAGVVQSPRYKIIEKKQPVAFWCNPISGHNTLYWYLQNLGQGPELLIRYENEEAVDDSQLPKDRFSAERLKGVDSTLKIQPAELGDSAVYLCASSLLLSNDEQFFGPGTRLTVL.